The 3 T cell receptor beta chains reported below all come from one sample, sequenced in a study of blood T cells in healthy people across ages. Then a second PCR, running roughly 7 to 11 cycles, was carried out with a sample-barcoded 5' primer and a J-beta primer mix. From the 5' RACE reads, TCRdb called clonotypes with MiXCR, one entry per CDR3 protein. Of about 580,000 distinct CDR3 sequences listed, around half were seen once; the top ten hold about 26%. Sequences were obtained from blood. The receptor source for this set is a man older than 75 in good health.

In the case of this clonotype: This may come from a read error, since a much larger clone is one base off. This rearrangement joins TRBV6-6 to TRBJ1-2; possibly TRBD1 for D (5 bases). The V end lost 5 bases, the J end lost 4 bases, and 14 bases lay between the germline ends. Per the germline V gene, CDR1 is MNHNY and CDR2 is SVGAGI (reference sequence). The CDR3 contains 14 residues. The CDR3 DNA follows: TGTGCCAGCAGTGACACAGGTTCTGGCTATGGCTACACCTTC. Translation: CASSDTGSGYGYTF.

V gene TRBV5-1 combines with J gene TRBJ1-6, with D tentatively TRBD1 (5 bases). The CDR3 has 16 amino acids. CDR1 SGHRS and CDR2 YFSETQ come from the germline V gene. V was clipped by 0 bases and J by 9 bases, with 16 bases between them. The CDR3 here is CASSLEGSGVGSPLHF. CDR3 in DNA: TGCGCCAGCAGCTTGGAGGGGTCAGGTGTGGGTTCACCCCTCCACTTT. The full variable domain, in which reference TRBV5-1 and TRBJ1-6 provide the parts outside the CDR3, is KAGVTQTPRYLIKTRGQQVTLSCSPISGHRSVSWYQQTPGQGLQFLFEYFSETQRNKGNFPGRFSGRQFSNSRSEMNVSTLELGDSALYLCASSLEGSGVGSPLHFGNGTRLTVT.

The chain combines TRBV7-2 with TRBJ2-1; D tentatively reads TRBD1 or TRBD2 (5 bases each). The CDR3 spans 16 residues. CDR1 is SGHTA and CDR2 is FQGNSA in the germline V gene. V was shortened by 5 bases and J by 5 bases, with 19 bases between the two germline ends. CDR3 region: CASSNTGPAIHNEQFF. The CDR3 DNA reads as TGTGCCAGCAGCAATACGGGACCAGCGATCCACAATGAGCAGTTCTTC.